This T cell receptor beta chain is from a study of cytomegalovirus exposure and HLA in healthy donors. Points from the study as a whole: Most subjects had HLA-A and HLA-B alleles reportedly predicted accurately by TCR beta sequences. The authors later found most CMV-associated TCR beta chains appeared HLA-restricted. Around 160 TCR beta chains were listed as cytomegalovirus-associated.

The CDR3 is 12 amino acids. Looked up from germline, CDR1 is LNHDA and CDR2 is SQIVND (reference sequence). V dropped 4 bases and J dropped 7; count of bases not matched to a gene: 2. Vbeta (60) and Jbeta (13) primers were used in the PCR. Repertoires were generated with immunoSEQ multiplex PCR, while TCRdb's copy carries only in-frame clones and drops some. This sample has approximately 160,000 clones, with over 70% found just once. Turning to this clone: The antigen remains undetermined.

Sequences were obtained from PBMCs. V and J are TRBV19 and TRBJ1-1, with 8 bases aligning to TRBD1. This receptor was taken from a man under 40 in good health and CMV-seropositive. CDR3 coding DNA: TGTGCCAGTAGTACCGGGACAGGTGAAGCTTTCTTT. This codes for CASSTGTGEAFF.